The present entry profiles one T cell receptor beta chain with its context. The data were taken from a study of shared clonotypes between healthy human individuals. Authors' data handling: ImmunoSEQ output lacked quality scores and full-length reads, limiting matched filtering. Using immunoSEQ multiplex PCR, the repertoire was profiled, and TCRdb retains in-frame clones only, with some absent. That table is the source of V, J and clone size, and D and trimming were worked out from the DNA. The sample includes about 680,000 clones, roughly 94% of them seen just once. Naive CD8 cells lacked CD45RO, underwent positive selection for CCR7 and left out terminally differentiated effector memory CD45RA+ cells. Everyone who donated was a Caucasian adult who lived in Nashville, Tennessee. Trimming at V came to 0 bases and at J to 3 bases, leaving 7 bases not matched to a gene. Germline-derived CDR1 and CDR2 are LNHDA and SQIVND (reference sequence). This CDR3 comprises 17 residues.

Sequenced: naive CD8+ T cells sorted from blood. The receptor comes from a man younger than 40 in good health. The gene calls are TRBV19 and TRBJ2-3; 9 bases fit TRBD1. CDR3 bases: TGTGCCAGTAGTATAGATGGGACAGGGATTGAGACAGATACGCAGTATTTT. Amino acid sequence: CASSIDGTGIETDTQYF.